This is a list of T cell receptor beta chains from one sample in a study of CD8+CD57+ T cells in acquired aplastic anemia. TCRdb independently ran MiXCR on the reads; one entry per CDR3 protein. In the table there are roughly 170,000 distinct CDR3 sequences, roughly 63% of which are singletons. Material for sequencing was sorted CD4+, CD8+, or CD8+CD57+ T cells (not recorded which) from PBMCs. Receptors were obtained from a human donor in good health. Both conserved end residues are part of each CDR3.

TRBJ2-2 | TRBV2 | CASSLTGGSATGELFF
TRBJ2-7 | TRBV29-1 | CSVEDSPDPAQYF
TRBJ1-5 | TRBV9 | CASSPRSQPQHF
TRBJ1-4 | TRBV20-1 | CSASRQVEKLFF
TRBJ1-4 | TRBV29-1 | CSANRGQDEKLFF
TRBJ1-6 | TRBV7-9 | CASSLESGVDSPLHF
TRBJ1-5 | TRBV20-1 | CSARVGNNQPQHF
TRBJ1-1 | TRBV6-5 | CASSRHQNTEAFF
TRBJ2-3 | TRBV24-1 | CATSDFRGLKDTQYF
TRBJ1-6 | TRBV7-6 | CASSQLGSSYNSPLHF
TRBJ2-3 | TRBV6-1 | CASSEWGQGGQPADTQYF
TRBJ2-5 | TRBV4-3 | CASSQLVEQETQYF
TRBJ2-1 | TRBV29-1 | CSVLGGTYNEQFF
TRBJ2-5 | TRBV2 | CSARDEADNDQYF
TRBJ2-7 | TRBV5-6 | CASSLVGTLRAEQYF
TRBJ1-5 | TRBV10-3 | CAISDLGNQPQHF
TRBJ2-1 | TRBV11-2 | CASSLYTSAPQFF
TRBJ1-1 | TRBV10-3 | CAISGTTANTEAFF
TRBJ1-1 | TRBV19 | CASSRGSVTEAFF
TRBJ2-7 | TRBV9 | CASSPPSGAPYEQYF
TRBJ2-5 | TRBV19 | CASSQGAWETQYF
TRBJ1-6 | TRBV5-6 | CASSLLEANSPLHF
TRBJ1-6 | TRBV4-2 | CASSQDTLVNNSPLHF
TRBJ2-5 | TRBV20-1 | CSARRAVETQYF
TRBJ1-1 | TRBV7-6 | CASSPGPKNTEAFF
TRBJ2-1 | TRBV19 | CASRNPGLVNNEQFF
TRBJ2-1 | TRBV15 | CATSRDRGIDEQFF
TRBJ2-1 | TRBV25-1 | CASSLYGDSSSEQFF
TRBJ2-7 | TRBV25-1 | CASSWTYEQYF
TRBJ1-1 | TRBV20-1 | CSARDPLQGARNTEAFF
TRBJ2-7 | TRBV20-1 | CSARYDSSHTYEQYF
TRBJ2-7 | TRBV6-1 | CASRRDRRPIYEQYF
TRBJ2-2 | TRBV27 | CASSYLGYGGELFF
TRBJ2-3 | TRBV2 | CASSEQPSTDTQYF
TRBJ1-1 | TRBV11-1 | CASSLVPTGGNTEAFF
TRBJ2-3 | TRBV10-3 | CAISESTEHMQYF
TRBJ2-5 | TRBV20-1 | CSARRAGGAQYF
TRBJ2-5 | TRBV9 | CASSVGLARETQYF
TRBJ2-1 | TRBV9 | CASSVTSGVRNEQFF
TRBJ2-1 | TRBV15 | CATSRVARLEQFF
TRBJ2-7 | TRBV11-2 | CASSLTTGTEQYF
TRBJ1-1 | TRBV24-1 | CATSDSAAGNTEAFF
TRBJ2-2 | TRBV20-1 | CSAKPTTGPANTGELFF
TRBJ1-5 | TRBV6-2/TRBV6-3 | CASSFGTVDRPQHF
TRBJ2-3 | TRBV2 | CASSSRGLSTDTQYF
TRBJ1-3 | TRBV29-1 | CSVESGPGNTIYF